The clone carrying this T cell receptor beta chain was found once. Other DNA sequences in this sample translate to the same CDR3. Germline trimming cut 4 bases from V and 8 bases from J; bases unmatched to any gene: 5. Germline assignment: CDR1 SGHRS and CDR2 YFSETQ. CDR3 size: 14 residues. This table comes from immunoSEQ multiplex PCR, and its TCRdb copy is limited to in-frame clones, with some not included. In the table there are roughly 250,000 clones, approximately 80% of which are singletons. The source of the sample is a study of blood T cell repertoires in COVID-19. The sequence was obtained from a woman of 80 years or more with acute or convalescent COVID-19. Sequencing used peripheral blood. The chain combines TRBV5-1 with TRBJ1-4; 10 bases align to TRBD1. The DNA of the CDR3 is TGCGCCAGCAGCCCGGGACAGGGGTCGGAAAAACTGTTTTTT. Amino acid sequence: CASSPGQGSEKLFF.